This T cell receptor (beta chain) was sequenced for a study of shared clonotypes between healthy human individuals. TCRdb's copy holds only in-frame clones and misses some; the assay was immunoSEQ multiplex PCR. This table holds a few million clones, approximately 90% found once. Per germline, CDR1 MDHEN and CDR2 SYDVKM. The CDR3 sequence is 16 residues long. V was pared by 8 bases and J by 4 bases, with 13 bases of the junction left unmatched. Material: naive CD4+ T cells from PBMCs. This sample's subset: CD45RA+ positively selected. This receptor was identified in a young man in good health. Some clones in this sample may be carry-over from other donors' samples. V is TRBV28 and J is TRBJ2-1; the match to TRBD2 covers 8 bases. Here the CDR3 DNA reads TGTGCCAGCGAACCTCCTCGGGCTAGCGGGTACAATGAGCAGTTCTTC. Its protein product is CASEPPRASGYNEQFF.